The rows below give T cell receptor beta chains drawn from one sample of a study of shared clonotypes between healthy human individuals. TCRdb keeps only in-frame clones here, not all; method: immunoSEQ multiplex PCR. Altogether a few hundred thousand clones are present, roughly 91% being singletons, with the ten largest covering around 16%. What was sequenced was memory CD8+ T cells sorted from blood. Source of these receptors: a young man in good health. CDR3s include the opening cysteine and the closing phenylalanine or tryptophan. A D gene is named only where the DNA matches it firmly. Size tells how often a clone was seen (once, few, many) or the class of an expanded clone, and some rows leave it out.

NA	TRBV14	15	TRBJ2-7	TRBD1	TGTGCCAGCAGCCAAACGGGACAGGTTCCCTACGAGCAGTACTTC	CASSQTGQVPYEQYF
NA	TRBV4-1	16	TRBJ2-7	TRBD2	TGCGCCAGCAGCCAGCTAGGACTAGCGGGAGCCTACGAGCAGTACTTC	CASSQLGLAGAYEQYF
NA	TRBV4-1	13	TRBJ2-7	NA	TGCGCCAGCAGGAGCTCGGGCTCCTACGAGCAGTACTTC	CASRSSGSYEQYF
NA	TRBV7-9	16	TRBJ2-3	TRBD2	TGTGCCAGCAGCCCATTCGGGGGGAAGCGCACAGATACGCAGTATTTT	CASSPFGGKRTDTQYF
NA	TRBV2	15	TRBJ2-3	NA	TGTGCCAGCGCCCGATTCTCTGGGAGCACAGATACGCAGTATTTT	CASARFSGSTDTQYF
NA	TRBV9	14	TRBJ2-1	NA	TGTGCCAGCAGCGTAGACGGGGCCCTTAATGAGCAGTTCTTC	CASSVDGALNEQFF
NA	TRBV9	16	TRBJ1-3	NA	TGTGCCAGCAGCCCCTATGACAGTCTCTCTGGAAACACCATATATTTT	CASSPYDSLSGNTIYF
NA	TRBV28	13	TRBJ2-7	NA	TGTGCCAGCAGACCAGACACCACCTACGAGCAGTACTTC	CASRPDTTYEQYF
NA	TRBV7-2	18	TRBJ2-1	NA	TGTGCCAGCAGCTTCAAAATTTGGGGCCGGAGTACCTACAATGAGCAGTTCTTC	CASSFKIWGRSTYNEQFF
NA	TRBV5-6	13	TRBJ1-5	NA	TGTGCCAGCAGCTTGGATGGATACCAGCCCCAGCATTTT	CASSLDGYQPQHF
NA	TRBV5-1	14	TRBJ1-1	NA	TGCGCCAGCAGCTCGGTCGGGCGGTACACTGAAGCTTTCTTT	CASSSVGRYTEAFF
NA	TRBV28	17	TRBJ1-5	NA	TGTGCCAGCAGCCAGGGAAGGGGGGGGTATAGCAATCAGCCCCAGCATTTT	CASSQGRGGYSNQPQHF
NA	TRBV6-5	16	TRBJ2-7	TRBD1	TGTGCCAGCAGTTATCCGCCGGGACAGGGGTCCTACGAGCAGTACTTC	CASSYPPGQGSYEQYF
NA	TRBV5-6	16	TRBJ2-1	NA	TGTGCCAGCAGCTTGGGGCTAGCGCACTCCTACAATGAGCAGTTCTTC	CASSLGLAHSYNEQFF
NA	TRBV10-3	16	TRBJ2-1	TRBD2	TGTGCCATCAGTGAGGGAAGAGCGGGAAGGTACAATGAGCAGTTCTTC	CAISEGRAGRYNEQFF
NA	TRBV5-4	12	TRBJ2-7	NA	TGTGCCAGCGGCGGAGAGATGAGGGAGCAGTACTTC	CASGGEMREQYF
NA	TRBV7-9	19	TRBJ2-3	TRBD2	TGTGCCAGCAGCTTACCTCTGCGGGAGGGCCGGGAGGGCACAGATACGCAGTATTTT	CASSLPLREGREGTDTQYF
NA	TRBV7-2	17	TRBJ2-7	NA	TGTGCCAGCAGCGGGACCCAACCGGGACTCCGTTACTACGAGCAGTACTTC	CASSGTQPGLRYYEQYF
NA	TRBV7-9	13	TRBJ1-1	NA	TGTGCCAGCAGCTTACGGGGGCACACTGAAGCTTTCTTT	CASSLRGHTEAFF
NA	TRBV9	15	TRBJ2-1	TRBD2	TGTGCCAGCAGTGATGAAAGCGGGACCCTTAATGAGCAGTTCTTC	CASSDESGTLNEQFF
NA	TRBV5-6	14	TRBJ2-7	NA	TGTGCCAGCAGCTTGTATCAGGGCTCCTACGAGCAGTACTTC	CASSLYQGSYEQYF
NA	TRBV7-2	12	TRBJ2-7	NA	TGTGCCAGCAGCTTCGGACTAAACGAGCAGTACTTC	CASSFGLNEQYF
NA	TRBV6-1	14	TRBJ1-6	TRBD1	TGTGCCAGCAGCGAAGCGACAGGGAATTCACCCCTCCACTTT	CASSEATGNSPLHF
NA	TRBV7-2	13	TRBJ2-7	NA	TGTGCCAGCAGCTGGACACCTTCCTACGAGCAGTACTTC	CASSWTPSYEQYF
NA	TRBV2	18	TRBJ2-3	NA	TGTGCCAGCAGTGGCCCCTTAGGGACAGTGCCTCTGGAGGGTACGCAGTATTTT	CASSGPLGTVPLEGTQYF
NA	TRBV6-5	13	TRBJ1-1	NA	TGTGCCAGCAGTTACAGGAGCCACACTGAAGCTTTCTTT	CASSYRSHTEAFF
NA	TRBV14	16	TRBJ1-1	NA	TGTGCCAGCAGCCATACGGTCAGGAACCTGAACACTGAAGCTTTCTTT	CASSHTVRNLNTEAFF
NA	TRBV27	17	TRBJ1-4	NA	TGTGCCAGCAGTTTAAGTCCCACCCCGGCAACTAATGAAAAACTGTTTTTT	CASSLSPTPATNEKLFF
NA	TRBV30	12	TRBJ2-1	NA	TGTGCCTGGTCCAGGACGAGACTAAGGCAGTTCTTC	CAWSRTRLRQFF
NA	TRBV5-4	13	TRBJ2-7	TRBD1	TGTGCCACCGAAAGACAGGGGGCATACGAGCAGTACTTC	CATERQGAYEQYF
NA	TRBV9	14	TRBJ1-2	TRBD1	TGTGCCAGCACTTGGACAGGGGCTCACTATGGCTACACCTTC	CASTWTGAHYGYTF
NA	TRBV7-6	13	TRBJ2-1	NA	TGTGCCAGCAGCTTAGCGCCCTACAATGAGCAGTTCTTC	CASSLAPYNEQFF
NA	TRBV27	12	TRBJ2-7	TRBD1	TGTGCCAGCGGACAGGGTATCAACGAGCAGTACTTC	CASGQGINEQYF
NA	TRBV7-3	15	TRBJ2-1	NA	TGTGCCAGCAGCTTAAATCCCCGGGGGGCCAATGAGCAGTTCTTC	CASSLNPRGANEQFF
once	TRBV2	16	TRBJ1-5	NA	TGTGCCAGCAGGGACCGGGACGGTTATAGCAATCAGCCCCAGCATTTT	CASRDRDGYSNQPQHF
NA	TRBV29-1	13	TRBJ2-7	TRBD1	TGCAGCGTGGCGGACAGGGGGCTGTACGAGCAGTACTTC	CSVADRGLYEQYF
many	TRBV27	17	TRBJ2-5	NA	TGTGCCAGCAGTTTAAGTTTGTCGGGGCTAGGCCAAGAGACCCAGTACTTC	CASSLSLSGLGQETQYF
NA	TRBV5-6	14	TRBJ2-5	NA	TGTGCCAGCAGCTTGGGGGACCTATGGGAGACCCAGTACTTC	CASSLGDLWETQYF
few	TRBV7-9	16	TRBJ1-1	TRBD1	TGTGCCAGCAGCCCACGACGGGACAGGGAGAGCACTGAAGCTTTCTTT	CASSPRRDRESTEAFF
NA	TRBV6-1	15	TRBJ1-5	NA	TGTGCCAGCAGTGAAGTCTTGCAGGGAGGTCAGCCCCAGCATTTT	CASSEVLQGGQPQHF
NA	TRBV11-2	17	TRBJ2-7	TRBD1	TGTGCCAGCAGCTTAGCCCTCACCCCGGGACAGGGCTACGAGCAGTACTTC	CASSLALTPGQGYEQYF
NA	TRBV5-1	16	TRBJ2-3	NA	TGCGCCACGTCCCTCACCGCAGGGATGGGGGCGGATACGCAGTATTTT	CATSLTAGMGADTQYF
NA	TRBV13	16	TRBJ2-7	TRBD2	TGTGCCAGCAGCCCCGGACTAGCGGGAGGGATCTACGAGCAGTACTTC	CASSPGLAGGIYEQYF
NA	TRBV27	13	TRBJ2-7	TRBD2	TGTGCCAGCAGGGGACTAGCGGCCTACGAGCAGTACTTC	CASRGLAAYEQYF
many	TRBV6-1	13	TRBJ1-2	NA	TGTGCCAGCAATGGGGGCGTATCCTATGGCTACACCTTC	CASNGGVSYGYTF
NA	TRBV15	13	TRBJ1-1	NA	TGTGCCACCAGCAGAGGGATCGGGACTGAAGCTTTCTTT	CATSRGIGTEAFF
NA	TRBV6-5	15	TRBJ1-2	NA	TGTGCCAGCAGTGTAGATGGCAGTGGCACCTATGGCTACACCTTC	CASSVDGSGTYGYTF
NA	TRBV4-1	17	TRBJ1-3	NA	TGCGCCAGCAGCCAACACCCCCGTTGGGGGTATGGAAACACCATATATTTT	CASSQHPRWGYGNTIYF
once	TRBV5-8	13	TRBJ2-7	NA	TGTGCCAGCAGCCGCAGGGACTCCTACGAGCAGTACTTC	CASSRRDSYEQYF
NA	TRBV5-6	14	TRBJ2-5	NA	TGTGCCAGCAGCTTGGACACAGGGCAAGAGACCCAGTACTTC	CASSLDTGQETQYF
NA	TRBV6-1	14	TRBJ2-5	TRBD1	TGTGCCAGCAGTGGGACAGGGGCACGGGAGACCCAGTACTTC	CASSGTGARETQYF
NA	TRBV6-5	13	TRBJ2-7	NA	TGTGCCAGCAGTTACTGGGGGTCCTACGAGCAGTACTTC	CASSYWGSYEQYF
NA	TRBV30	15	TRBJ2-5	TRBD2	TGTGCCTGGAGTGGAGCGGGAGGGCCTTGGGAGACCCAGTACTTC	CAWSGAGGPWETQYF
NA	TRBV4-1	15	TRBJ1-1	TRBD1	TGCGCCAGCAGCCAAGATGGGGTCTGGACAGGGGAAGCTTTCTTT	CASSQDGVWTGEAFF
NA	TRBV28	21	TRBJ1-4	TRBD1	TGTGCCAGCAGTCCCAGGCGGGATGGGACAGGGAATTCTCCAACTAATGAAAAACTGTTTTTT	CASSPRRDGTGNSPTNEKLFF